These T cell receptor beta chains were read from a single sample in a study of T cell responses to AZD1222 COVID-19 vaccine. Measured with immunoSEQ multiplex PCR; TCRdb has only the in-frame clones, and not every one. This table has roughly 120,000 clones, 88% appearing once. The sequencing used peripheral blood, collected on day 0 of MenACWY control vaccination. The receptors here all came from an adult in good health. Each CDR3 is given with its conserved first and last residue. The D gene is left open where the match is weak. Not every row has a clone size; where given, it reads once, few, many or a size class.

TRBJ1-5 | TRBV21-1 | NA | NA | CASSSRGADYSNQPQHF | TGTGCCAGCAGCAGCCGGGGGGCGGATTATAGCAATCAGCCCCAGCATTTT
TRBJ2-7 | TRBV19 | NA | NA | CASSSPGHSYEQYF | TGTGCCAGTAGTTCACCGGGACACTCCTACGAGCAGTACTTC
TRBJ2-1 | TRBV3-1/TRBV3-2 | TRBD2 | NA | CASSQSPLAGAGEQFF | TGTGCCAGCAGCCAAAGCCCCCTAGCGGGAGCGGGTGAGCAGTTCTTC
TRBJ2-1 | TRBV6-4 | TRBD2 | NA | CASSLGSGDYNEQFF | TGTGCCAGCAGTCTCGGTAGCGGGGATTACAATGAGCAGTTCTTC
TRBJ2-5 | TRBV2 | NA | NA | CASSQGVTQYF | TGTGCCAGCAGTCAGGGCGTGACCCAGTACTTC
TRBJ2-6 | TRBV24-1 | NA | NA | CATSEPVGFGANVLTF | TGTGCCACCAGCGAACCCGTGGGGTTTGGGGCCAACGTCCTGACTTTC
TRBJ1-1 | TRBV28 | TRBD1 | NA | CASSFWTGPNTEAFF | TGTGCCAGCAGTTTCTGGACAGGACCGAACACTGAAGCTTTCTTT
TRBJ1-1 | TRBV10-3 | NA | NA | CAISLKNTEAFF | TGTGCCATCAGTCTAAAGAACACTGAAGCTTTCTTT
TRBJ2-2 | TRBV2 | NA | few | CASKGSGAGGTGELFF | TGTGCCAGCAAGGGGTCGGGGGCTGGAGGCACCGGGGAGCTGTTTTTT
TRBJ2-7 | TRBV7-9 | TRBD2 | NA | CASSPWTSGAYEQYF | TGTGCCAGCAGCCCCTGGACTAGCGGGGCCTACGAGCAGTACTTC
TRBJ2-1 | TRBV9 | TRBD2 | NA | CASSPRAGKDYNEQFF | TGTGCCAGCAGCCCAAGAGCGGGGAAGGACTACAATGAGCAGTTCTTC
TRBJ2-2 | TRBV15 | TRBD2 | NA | CATSKGLAGGSGELFF | TGTGCCACCAGCAAAGGACTAGCCGGGGGTTCCGGGGAGCTGTTTTTT
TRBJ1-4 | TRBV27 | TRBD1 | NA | CASSTQGAGEKLFF | TGTGCCAGCAGTACACAGGGGGCAGGTGAAAAACTGTTTTTT
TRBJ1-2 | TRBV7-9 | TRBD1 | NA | CASSQGVNYGYTF | TGTGCCAGCAGCCAGGGGGTTAACTATGGCTACACCTTC
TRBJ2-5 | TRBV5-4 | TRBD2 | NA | CASSSPGLAGVETQYF | TGTGCCAGCAGCTCCCCGGGACTAGCGGGAGTGGAGACCCAGTACTTC
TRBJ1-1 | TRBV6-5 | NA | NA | CALADTGRRTEAFF | TGTGCTCTCGCCGATACAGGGAGAAGGACTGAAGCTTTCTTT
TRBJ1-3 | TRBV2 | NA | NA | CASRTGGGNTIYF | TGTGCCAGCAGGACGGGTGGAGGAAACACCATATATTTT
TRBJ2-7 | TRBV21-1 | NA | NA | CASSTGLYEQYF | TGTGCCAGCAGCACAGGGCTCTACGAGCAGTACTTC
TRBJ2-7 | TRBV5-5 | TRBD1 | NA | CASSLLARGRSYEQYF | TGTGCCAGCAGCCTCCTAGCCAGGGGGCGTTCCTACGAGCAGTACTTC
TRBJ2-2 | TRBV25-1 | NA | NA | CASRTGPTGELFF | TGTGCCAGCAGGACAGGACCCACCGGGGAGCTGTTTTTT
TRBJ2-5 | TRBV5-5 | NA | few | CASSPEGWETQYF | TGTGCCAGCAGCCCGGAGGGGTGGGAGACCCAGTACTTC
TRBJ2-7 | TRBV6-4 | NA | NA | CASSYPHTASSYEQYF | TGTGCCAGCAGCTACCCCCACACAGCTTCCTCCTACGAGCAGTACTTC
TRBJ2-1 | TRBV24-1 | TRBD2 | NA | CATGLAADKQFF | TGTGCCACCGGGCTAGCGGCCGACAAGCAGTTCTTC
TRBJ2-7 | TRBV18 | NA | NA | CASSGGLSSYEQYF | TGTGCCAGCTCCGGGGGGCTTAGCTCCTACGAGCAGTACTTC
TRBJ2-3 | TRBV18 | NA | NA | CASSPTLQQGTQYF | TGTGCCAGCTCACCTACTCTGCAGCAGGGTACGCAGTATTTT
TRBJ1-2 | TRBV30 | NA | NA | CAWSVTRNYGYTF | TGTGCCTGGAGTGTGACAAGGAACTATGGCTACACCTTC
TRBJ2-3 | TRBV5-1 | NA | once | CASSPEGLMGTDTQYF | TGCGCCAGCAGCCCGGAGGGACTGATGGGCACAGATACGCAGTATTTT